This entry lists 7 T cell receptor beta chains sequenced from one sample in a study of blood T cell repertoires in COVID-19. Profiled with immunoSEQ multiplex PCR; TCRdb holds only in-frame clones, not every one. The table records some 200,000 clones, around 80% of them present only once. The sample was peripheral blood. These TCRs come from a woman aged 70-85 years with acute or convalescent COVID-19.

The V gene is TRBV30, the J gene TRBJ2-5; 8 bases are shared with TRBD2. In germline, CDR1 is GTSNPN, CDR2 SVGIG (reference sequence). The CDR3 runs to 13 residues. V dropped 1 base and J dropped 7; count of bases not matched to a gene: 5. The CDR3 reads CAWSGTSRGTQYF. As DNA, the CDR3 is TGTGCCTGGAGTGGGACTAGCAGGGGGACCCAGTACTTC.

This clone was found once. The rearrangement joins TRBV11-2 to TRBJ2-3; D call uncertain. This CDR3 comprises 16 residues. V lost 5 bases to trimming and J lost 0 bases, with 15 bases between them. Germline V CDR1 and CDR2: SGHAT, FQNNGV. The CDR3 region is CASSPPGAASTDTQYF. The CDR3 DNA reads TGTGCCAGCAGCCCTCCTGGTGCGGCCAGCACAGATACGCAGTATTTT.

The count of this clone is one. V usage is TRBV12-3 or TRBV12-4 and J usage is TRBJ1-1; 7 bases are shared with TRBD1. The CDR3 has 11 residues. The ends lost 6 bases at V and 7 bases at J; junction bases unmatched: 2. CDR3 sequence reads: CASSGQVEAFF. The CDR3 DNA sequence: TGTGCCAGCAGCGGACAGGTTGAAGCTTTCTTT.

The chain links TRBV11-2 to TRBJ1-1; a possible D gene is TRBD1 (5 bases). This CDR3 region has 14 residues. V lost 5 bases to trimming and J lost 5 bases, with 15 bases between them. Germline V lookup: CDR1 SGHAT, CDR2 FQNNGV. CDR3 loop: CASSAGLPGTEAFF. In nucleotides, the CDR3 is TGTGCCAGCAGCGCGGGACTCCCGGGAACTGAAGCTTTCTTT. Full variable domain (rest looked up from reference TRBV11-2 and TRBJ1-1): EAGVAQSPRYKIIEKRQSVAFWCNPISGHATLYWYQQILGQGPKLLIQFQNNGVVDDSQLPKDRFSAERLKGVDSTLKIQPAKLEDSAVYLCASSAGLPGTEAFFGQGTRLTVV.

The CDR3 sequence is CAWSVRSAGEQYF. Written as DNA, the CDR3 is TGTGCCTGGAGTGTGCGATCCGCGGGCGAGCAGTACTTC. This rearrangement joins TRBV30 to TRBJ2-7; D may be TRBD2 (5 bases). Trimming shortened V by 0 bases and J by 6 bases, and 12 bases separated the two germline ends. The CDR3 runs to 13 residues. In germline, CDR1 is GTSNPN, CDR2 SVGIG (reference sequence).

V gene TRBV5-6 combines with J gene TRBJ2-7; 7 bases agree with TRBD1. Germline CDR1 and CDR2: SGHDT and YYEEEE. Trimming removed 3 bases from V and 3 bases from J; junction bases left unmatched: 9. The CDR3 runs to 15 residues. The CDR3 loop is CASSSRFRDSYEQYV. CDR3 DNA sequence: TGTGCCAGCAGCTCTCGATTCCGGGACAGCTACGAGCAGTACGTC.

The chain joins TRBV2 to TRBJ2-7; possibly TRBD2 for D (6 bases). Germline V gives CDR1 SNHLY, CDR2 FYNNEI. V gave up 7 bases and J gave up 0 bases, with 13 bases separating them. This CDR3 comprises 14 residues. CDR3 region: CASTRGGSSYEQYF. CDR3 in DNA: TGTGCCAGCACGAGGGGAGGCAGCTCCTACGAGCAGTACTTC.